These T cell receptor beta chains were read from a single sample in a study of blood T cell repertoires in COVID-19. TCRdb's table, derived via immunoSEQ multiplex PCR, lists solely in-frame clones and lacks some. The sample shows 220,000 or so clones, around 88% of them seen only once. Sample: PBMCs or T cells enriched from blood (not recorded which). The receptor source for this set is a woman between 50 and 59 years old who had recovered from COVID-19. CDR3s include the opening cysteine and the closing phenylalanine or tryptophan. The D gene is left open where the match is weak. Clone size is shown for a subset of rows, as once, few, many or a class of expanded clone.

j_call	d_call	v_call	clone_size	cdr3_nt	cdr3_aa
TRBJ1-4	.	TRBV28	.	TGTGCCAGCAGTTTATTAAAAAAACTGTTTTTT	CASSLLKKLFF
TRBJ2-5	.	TRBV5-6	.	TGTGCCAGCAGCTTGGGCAGTTTAACGGAGGGGACCCAGTACTTC	CASSLGSLTEGTQYF
TRBJ2-1	.	TRBV6-1	.	TGTGCCAGCAGTGAAGCGCTTCAGGGCAGGGCAGCCTACAATGAGCAGTTCTTC	CASSEALQGRAAYNEQFF
TRBJ2-7	TRBD1	TRBV15	.	TGTGCCACCAGCAGGAAAGGGACAGGGCTCTCCGAGCAGTACTTC	CATSRKGTGLSEQYF
TRBJ1-2	TRBD1	TRBV9	.	TGTGCCAGCAGCCCCACCCTCCAGGGGGAGGTCTATGGCTACACCTTC	CASSPTLQGEVYGYTF
TRBJ2-1	.	TRBV5-5	.	TGTGCCAGCAGCTTGGTGCAGGGAAGGCTGTTCTTC	CASSLVQGRLFF
TRBJ1-6	.	TRBV30	.	TGTGCCTGGAGTTCTTTTGAGGCTTCACCCCTCCACTTT	CAWSSFEASPLHF
TRBJ2-3	.	TRBV6-5	few	TGTGCCAGCAGGTCGCAGACAGATACGCAGTATTTT	CASRSQTDTQYF
TRBJ1-1	.	TRBV12-3/TRBV12-4	.	TGTGCCAGCAGTTTATACCGACTAGAAGCTTTCTTT	CASSLYRLEAFF
TRBJ2-7	TRBD1	TRBV6-5	.	TGTGCCAGCAGTCCCGACAGGGGGCTTAACGAGCAGTACTTC	CASSPDRGLNEQYF
TRBJ1-1	TRBD1	TRBV27	.	TGTGCCAGCAGTTTGACAGGGATGAACACTGAAGCTTTCTTT	CASSLTGMNTEAFF
TRBJ2-7	.	TRBV12-3/TRBV12-4	.	TGTGCCAGCAGCCCAGGTTTGTACGAGCAGTACTTC	CASSPGLYEQYF
TRBJ2-3	.	TRBV11-3	.	TGTGCCAGCAGCTATTCTCTGTGGGGCTCCGATCGAGATACGCAGTATTTT	CASSYSLWGSDRDTQYF
TRBJ2-7	TRBD1	TRBV11-2	once	TGTGCCAGCAGTAAATCGCGACAGGGTCCCTACGAGCAGTACTTC	CASSKSRQGPYEQYF
TRBJ1-4	.	TRBV18	.	TGTGCCAGCTCACCTGAACAGGCGGAAAAACTGTTTTTT	CASSPEQAEKLFF
TRBJ2-7	.	TRBV19	.	TGTGCCAGTAGTATAGGGAGGGGCTACGAGCAGTACTTC	CASSIGRGYEQYF
TRBJ2-3	TRBD2	TRBV7-2	.	TGTGCCAGCAGCTTCAGGCTAGCGGGGATCACAGATACGCAGTATTTT	CASSFRLAGITDTQYF
TRBJ1-5	.	TRBV7-9	.	TGTGCCAGCAGCCTAGGGTTCAGTGAAAATCAGCCCCAGCATTTT	CASSLGFSENQPQHF
TRBJ2-1	TRBD2	TRBV6-1	.	TGTGCCAGCAGTGAATCGGGCGGGAGGCCAGAGCAGTTCTTC	CASSESGGRPEQFF
TRBJ2-3	.	TRBV7-2	.	TGTGCTACCCGGGCAGGGGTCAAAGATACGCAGTATTTT	CATRAGVKDTQYF